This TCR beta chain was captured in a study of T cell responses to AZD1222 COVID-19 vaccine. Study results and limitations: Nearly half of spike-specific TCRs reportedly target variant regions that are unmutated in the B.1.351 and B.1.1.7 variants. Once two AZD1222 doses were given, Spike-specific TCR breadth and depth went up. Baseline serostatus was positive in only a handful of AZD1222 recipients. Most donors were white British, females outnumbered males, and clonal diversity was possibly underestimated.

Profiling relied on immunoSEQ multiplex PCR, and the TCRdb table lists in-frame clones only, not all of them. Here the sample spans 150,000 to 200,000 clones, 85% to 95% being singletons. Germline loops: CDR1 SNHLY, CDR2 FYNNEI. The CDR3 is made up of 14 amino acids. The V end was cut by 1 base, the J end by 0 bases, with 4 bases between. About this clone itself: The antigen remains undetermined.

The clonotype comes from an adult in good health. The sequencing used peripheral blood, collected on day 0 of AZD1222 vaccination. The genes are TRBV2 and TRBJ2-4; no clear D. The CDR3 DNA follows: TGTGCCAGCAGTGAAGTAGCAGCCAAAAACATTCAGTACTTC. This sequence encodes CASSEVAAKNIQYF.